The rows below give T cell receptor beta chains drawn from one sample of a study of T-cell reconstitution after alpha-beta-depleted transplantation in children. Using its own MiXCR run on the PCR reads, TCRdb lists one record per CDR3 protein. The sample consists of 230,000 or so distinct CDR3 sequences, approximately 9.9% of them appearing once. Sequences were derived from PBMCs from the stem cell graft donor, sampled from the stem cell graft. All receptors derive from a human donor who donated a stem cell graft to a child with SCID. CDR3s include the opening cysteine and the closing phenylalanine or tryptophan. The D gene is left open where the match is weak. Where a row states a size, it is once, few, many or the class of an expanded clone; other rows omit it.

TRBJ1-2	TRBD1	TRBV7-3	many	TGTGCCAGCAGCCTAAGGGGACAGGATAACTATGGCTACACCTTC	CASSLRGQDNYGYTF
TRBJ1-4	NA	TRBV5-5	NA	TGTGCCACCAGCCCGACGGGGACGACTAACGAAAAACTGTTTTTT	CATSPTGTTNEKLFF
TRBJ1-1	TRBD1	TRBV5-1	many	TGCGCCAGCACTAGAGGGACAGACAACACTGAAGCTTTCTTT	CASTRGTDNTEAFF
TRBJ1-5	NA	TRBV10-3	many	TGTGCCATCAGTGAAGGAGGGGATAGCCAGCCCCAGCATTTT	CAISEGGDSQPQHF
TRBJ1-5	NA	TRBV12-3/TRBV12-4	many	TGTGCCAGCAGGCATGGACGGAGCAATCAGCCCCAGCATTTT	CASRHGRSNQPQHF
TRBJ2-7	TRBD1	TRBV29-1	NA	TGCAGCGTCGGGACAGGTTCCTACGAGCAGTACTTC	CSVGTGSYEQYF
TRBJ2-7	TRBD2	TRBV5-1	many	TGCGCCAGCAGCTGGGGGGGACTAGCGGAGAACTACGAGCAGTACTTC	CASSWGGLAENYEQYF
TRBJ1-6	NA	TRBV20-1	many	TGCAGTGCCAGAAGGACGGATAATTCACCCCTCCACTTT	CSARRTDNSPLHF
TRBJ2-5	NA	TRBV4-1	many	TGCGCCAGCAGCCAAGCTTTTCCCTACCAAGAGACCCAGTACTTC	CASSQAFPYQETQYF
TRBJ1-1	NA	TRBV20-1	many	TGCAGTGCTAGAAGGTCGGGGCGGGACACTGAAGCTTTCTTT	CSARRSGRDTEAFF
TRBJ1-1	NA	TRBV20-1	many	TGCAGTGCTAGGTTCGCCGAAGCTTTCTTT	CSARFAEAFF
TRBJ2-2	TRBD2	TRBV7-6	few	TGTGCCAGCAGCTTATCTAGCGGGGGGACCGGGGAGCTGTTTTTT	CASSLSSGGTGELFF
TRBJ2-5	NA	TRBV7-2	many	TGTGCCAGCAGCTTAGTTTGGCGGACCGATCAAGAGACCCAGTACTTC	CASSLVWRTDQETQYF
TRBJ1-5	TRBD1	TRBV7-2	NA	TGTGCCAGCAGCCTATGGGACAGGGGAGGTAGTCAGCCCCAGCATTTT	CASSLWDRGGSQPQHF
TRBJ2-3	NA	TRBV20-1	many	TGCAGTGCTAGAGGGGCCACAGATACGCAGTATTTT	CSARGATDTQYF
TRBJ1-1	NA	TRBV10-3	many	TGTGCCATCAGTGAGTCGGGGCAGGGACTAGGGGCTTTCTTT	CAISESGQGLGAFF
TRBJ2-5	NA	TRBV5-1	many	TGCGCCAGCAGCTTCCTAATGGGGGAGACCCAGTACTTC	CASSFLMGETQYF
TRBJ2-5	NA	TRBV5-1	many	TGCGCCAGCAGCTTGCGCTGGGGGCGAGAGACCCAGTACTTC	CASSLRWGRETQYF
TRBJ2-2	NA	TRBV7-2	many	TGTGCCAGCAGCTTGTTGGGGGCCGCGAACACCGGGGAGCTGTTTTTT	CASSLLGAANTGELFF
TRBJ2-7	NA	TRBV6-4	NA	TGTGCCAGCAGTGACTCGAGGGGCAGTTTGCGGCGCGAGCAGTACTTC	CASSDSRGSLRREQYF
TRBJ2-3	TRBD2	TRBV5-1	many	TGCGCCAGCAGCTTAGCGGGGCGAAGTACAGATACGCAGTATTTT	CASSLAGRSTDTQYF
TRBJ1-1	NA	TRBV7-6	many	TGTGCCAGCAGCCTACGACAACCAGGGTCGGGAGCGTGGGTAGAGAGCCTACCTGAAGCTTTCTTT	CASSLRQPGSGAWVESLPEAFF
TRBJ1-6	NA	TRBV7-2	many	TGTGCCAGCAGCTTAGCGCAGGTTTATTCACCCCTCCACTTT	CASSLAQVYSPLHF
TRBJ2-3	NA	TRBV5-6	many	TGTGCCAGCAGCTTGATCGGGGTTCCAGATACGCAGTATTTT	CASSLIGVPDTQYF
TRBJ2-2	TRBD2	TRBV20-1	NA	TGCAGTGCTGGGGGGGTGTCCACCGGGGAGCTGTTTTTT	CSAGGVSTGELFF
TRBJ1-5	NA	TRBV21-1	many	TGTGCCAGCAGCAATGAACGGAACAATCAGCCCCAGCATTTT	CASSNERNNQPQHF
TRBJ2-1	NA	TRBV11-2	NA	TGTGCCAGCAGCTTAGATCTGGTAATAGCGCATGAGCAGTTCTTC	CASSLDLVIAHEQFF
TRBJ1-1	NA	TRBV6-1	many	TGTGCCAGCAGTAGGGGGACACCGAACACTGAAGCTTTCTTT	CASSRGTPNTEAFF
TRBJ2-2	NA	TRBV27	many	TGTGCCAGCACCCTACAGGGTAGGGACATGCTTGGGGAGCTGTTTTTT	CASTLQGRDMLGELFF
TRBJ2-5	NA	TRBV5-6	many	TGTGCCAGCAGCCTGGACGACCAAGAGACCCAGTACTTC	CASSLDDQETQYF
TRBJ1-4	NA	TRBV21-1	many	TGTGCCAGCAGCAAAAAGGCGGGCAGACTTAATGAAAAACTGTTTTTT	CASSKKAGRLNEKLFF
TRBJ2-2	TRBD1	TRBV7-2	many	TGTGCCAGCAGCTCACAGGGGGCCCCATTCACCGGGGAGCTGTTTTTT	CASSSQGAPFTGELFF
TRBJ2-7	NA	TRBV3-1	many	TGTGCCACCTCTGGGAGACTCAGATCCCACGAGCAGTACTTC	CATSGRLRSHEQYF
TRBJ2-3	NA	TRBV6-1	many	TGTGCCAGCATCAAAGCCGTAGGGGGGGCATCAGATACGCAGTATTTT	CASIKAVGGASDTQYF
TRBJ1-5	NA	TRBV20-1	many	TGCAGTGCTAGAGACTCGAGTCAGCCCCAGCATTTT	CSARDSSQPQHF
TRBJ1-2	NA	TRBV24-1	many	TGTGCCACCAGTGATTTCGGCAGAAAGGGCTACACCTTC	CATSDFGRKGYTF
TRBJ2-2	NA	TRBV7-8	many	TGTGCCAGCAGCTTAGTTCAAGACACCGGGGAGCTGTTTTTT	CASSLVQDTGELFF
TRBJ1-1	TRBD1	TRBV5-1	many	TGCGCCAGCAGCTTCCTGGACAGGGGGCGAAATTGGAACACTGAAGCTTTCTTT	CASSFLDRGRNWNTEAFF
TRBJ1-1	NA	TRBV5-1	many	TGCGCCAGCAGAAGGTCAGCGAACACTGAAGCTTTCTTT	CASRRSANTEAFF
TRBJ2-3	TRBD2	TRBV7-6	many	TGTGCCAGCAGCTCGCGTAAAATGGCTAGCGGGGAGACAGATACGCAGTATTTT	CASSSRKMASGETDTQYF
TRBJ1-1	NA	TRBV5-5	many	TGTGCCAGCAGCTTGGAACCGCTGAACACTGAAGCTTTCTTT	CASSLEPLNTEAFF
TRBJ1-1	TRBD1	TRBV5-1	many	TGCGCCAGCAGCGCGGACAGGGCGGACACTGAAGCTTTCTTT	CASSADRADTEAFF
TRBJ2-2	TRBD2	TRBV5-1	many	TGCGCCAGCAGGCGGGGGAAGAACACCGGGGAGCTGTTTTTT	CASRRGKNTGELFF
TRBJ1-5	TRBD1	TRBV4-1	many	TGCGCCAGCAGCCAAGATGACAGGGTAGGGCAGCCCCAGCATTTT	CASSQDDRVGQPQHF
TRBJ2-1	NA	TRBV6-2/TRBV6-3	many	TGTGCCAGCAGTTACTCGACGTACGGACACAATGAGCAGTTCTTC	CASSYSTYGHNEQFF
TRBJ1-4	NA	TRBV7-2	NA	TGTGCCAGCAGCTTACTTGGGCCACGAGAAAAACTGTTTTTT	CASSLLGPREKLFF
TRBJ2-1	NA	TRBV2	few	TGTGCCAGCAGTGAAGAGCTGTATGAGGGTCTTGAGCAGTTCTTC	CASSEELYEGLEQFF
TRBJ2-5	TRBD2	TRBV20-1	many	TGCAGTGCTAGAGTACTTTCGGGGGGGCCTCGTTTTGAGACCCAGTACTTC	CSARVLSGGPRFETQYF
TRBJ1-1	NA	TRBV6-5	many	TGTGCCAGCAGTTACGGAGGGGAAGGGAACACTGAAGCTTTCTTT	CASSYGGEGNTEAFF
TRBJ2-5	NA	TRBV20-1	many	TGCAGTGCTAGAGAGGGCTCATTACTCGGGGCCCAGTACTTC	CSAREGSLLGAQYF